This T cell receptor beta chain is from a study of T cell responses to AZD1222 COVID-19 vaccine. Overall study findings and caveats: After the peak T cell response, and only then, were repertoires sampled. In the spike-specific TCR repertoire, nearly half reportedly target unmutated variant regions. Females made up more of the donors, who were largely white British, and clonal diversity may have come out too low.

The length of the CDR3 is 14 residues. V lost 3 bases, J lost 2 bases, and 3 bases stayed unmatched. CDR1 and CDR2 from the germline V gene are LGHDT and YNNKEL (reference sequence). Note on this clone: The antigen is not known.

Sequencing used immunoSEQ multiplex PCR; TCRdb keeps in-frame clones, though not all of them. The sample holds 120,000 to 150,000 clones; 75% to 95% are singletons and the top ten take approximately 2.6%. This chain links TRBV3-1 (or the pseudogene TRBV3-2) with TRBJ2-7; 8 bases are shared with TRBD1. The clonotype originates from an adult in good health. This sample comprised peripheral blood, obtained on day 0 of AZD1222 vaccination. CDR3 nucleotide sequence: TGTGCCAGCAGCCACGGGACAGGCCCCTACGAGCAGTACTTC. Amino acids: CASSHGTGPYEQYF.